This T cell receptor (beta chain) was identified in a study of CXCR3-negative and CXCR3-positive naive CD8 T cells. Study-wide points: Memory CD8+ T cell repertoires were far less diverse than both naive subsets. More hydrophobic TRB CDR3s were found in CXCR3-positive naive cells than in CXCR3-negative naive cells. Both naive subsets, CXCR3-negative and CXCR3-positive, displayed similar TRBV-TRBJ usage, unlike memory cells.

As to this clonotype: Its antigen is as yet unknown.

Per CD8+ T cell subset, triplicate sorts of 250,000 to 300,000 cells each were done. Naive cells were sorted as CD45RO-, CCR7+, CD27+ and CD95-. Germline V gene data show CDR1 as SGHRS and CDR2 as YFSETQ. This CDR3 spans 17 amino acids. UMI-labeled TRB cDNA libraries were prepared by 5' RACE. TCRdb re-called the 5' RACE reads; every CDR3 protein appears as one record, without DNA. This sample's clone table lists about 89,000 distinct CDR3 sequences. This receptor was obtained from a human donor in good health. Some clones in this sample may be carry-over from other donors' samples. The specimen was naive CXCR3+ CD8+ T cells from blood. The subset was: CD45RO-CCR7+CD27+CD95- naive CD8+ T cells expressing CXCR3 (TNR3+). The chain employs TRBV5-1 and TRBJ1-1; TCRdb reports TRBD1, a call that lacks DNA to check it against. CDR3 region: CASSQRPGQGSNTEAFF. Variable domain in full (rest from reference TRBV5-1 and TRBJ1-1): KAGVTQTPRYLIKTRGQQVTLSCSPISGHRSVSWYQQTPGQGLQFLFEYFSETQRNKGNFPGRFSGRQFSNSRSEMNVSTLELGDSALYLCASSQRPGQGSNTEAFFGQGTRLTVV.